These 27 T cell receptor beta chains were all obtained from the same sample, sequenced in a study of T cell repertoires in aging, cancer and after chemotherapy. The template was genomic DNA from peripheral blood, not RNA. Multiplex touch-down PCR with TRB-A/B primers amplified rearranged V-D-J TRB sequences. TCRdb processed the multiplex PCR reads anew with MiXCR; each CDR3 protein has one entry. The table includes about 3,200 distinct CDR3 sequences, under 40% detected once. The source material was blood. All receptors derive from a human donor with a solid tumor.

In its sample, this clonotype was seen a few times. The CDR3 nucleotides read TGTGCCAGCAGCTTAAGCCAGGCTACCTACGAGCAGTACTTC. As protein: CASSLSQATYEQYF. The genes are TRBV7-2 and TRBJ2-7; D gene uncertain. Trimming took 2 bases from V and 2 from J, leaving 10 bases between them. Germline lookup yields CDR1 SGHTA and CDR2 FQGNSA. The length of the CDR3 is 14 residues.

The CDR3 protein is CASSLEPLRGGPGSPYNSPLHF. CDR3 sequence (DNA): TGCGCCAGCAGCTTGGAACCGCTTAGAGGGGGCCCGGGTAGCCCCTATAATTCACCCCTCCACTTT. V usage is TRBV5-1 and J usage is TRBJ1-6; 7 positions match TRBD1. Trimming took 0 bases from V and 2 from J; bases not matched to a gene: 20. The CDR3 has 22 residues. CDR1 and CDR2 (germline): SGHRS, YFSETQ.

The chain uses TRBV20-1 and TRBJ2-5, with 7 nucleotides matching TRBD1. The CDR3 totals 14 residues. Per germline, CDR1 DFQATT and CDR2 SNEGSKA (reference sequence). With 0 bases clipped from V and 5 bases from J, the junction kept 6 bases outside the gene matches. The chain's CDR3 is CSARDPDRRETQYF. The CDR3 DNA reads as TGCAGTGCTAGAGATCCGGACAGGCGGGAGACCCAGTACTTC.

This clonotype has a single count. This chain joins TRBV6-6 and TRBJ1-4, with TRBD1 matching 10 bases. The trim removed 5 bases at V and 6 bases at J, leaving 12 bases unmatched. Germline V gives CDR1 MNHNY, CDR2 SVGAGI (reference sequence). This CDR3 is built from 17 residues. The CDR3 spells CASSTSGTGEDHEKLFF. CDR3 nucleotides: TGTGCCAGCAGTACCTCCGGGACAGGGGAAGATCATGAAAAACTGTTTTTT.

This chain uses TRBV20-1 with TRBJ2-1; TRBD1 matches 8 bases. V was clipped by 3 bases and J by 0 bases; unmatched bases: 1. The CDR3 has 14 residues. The V gene's germline CDR1 is DFQATT and CDR2 SNEGSKA (reference sequence). The CDR3 region has the DNA TGCAGTGCTAGGGACAGGGACTCCTACAATGAGCAGTTCTTC. As protein: CSARDRDSYNEQFF.

Concerning this clonotype: The junction and the germline gene differ at one end; a read error may be behind it. V is TRBV13 and J is TRBJ1-2; 9 nucleotides align to TRBD1. Germline V gene data show CDR1 as PRHDT and CDR2 as FYEKMQ (reference sequence). This CDR3 region has 15 residues. CDR3 nucleotide sequence: TGCGCCAGCAGCCTCACAGGGGGCCGAGACTATGGCTACACCTTC. Translated: CASSLTGGRDYGYTF.

This clonotype is deemed large. This rearrangement joins TRBV29-1 to TRBJ2-5; 8 bases are a match to TRBD1. The CDR3 is 12 residues long. The V and J ends lost 7 bases and 1 base, in that order; junction bases with no gene match: 2. In germline, CDR1 is SQVTM, CDR2 ANQGSEA. The CDR3, as DNA: TGCAGCGGGGGGACAGGCCAAGAGACCCAGTACTTC. It yields the protein CSGGTGQETQYF.

There are a few counts of this clonotype. The chain combines TRBV5-6 with TRBJ1-6; TRBD1 might be the D (5 bases). The V gene lost 2 bases and the J gene lost 5 bases, with 8 bases spanning the gap. Germline loops: CDR1 SGHDT, CDR2 YYEEEE. This CDR3 comprises 14 residues. The CDR3 loop is CASSFGADNSPLHF. CDR3 nucleotide sequence: TGTGCCAGCAGCTTCGGGGCAGATAATTCACCCCTCCACTTT.

This clonotype is labeled as medium-sized. The chain links TRBV6-1 to TRBJ2-1, with D unresolved. Germline V gene sequence: CDR1 MNHNS, CDR2 SASEGT. The CDR3 covers 14 residues. V was shortened by 1 base and J by 6 bases, with 10 bases between the two germline ends. CDR3 bases: TGTGCCAGCAGTGAAGTCCAGAGTCCCAATGAGCAGTTCTTC. Translation: CASSEVQSPNEQFF.

V usage is TRBV20-1 and J usage is TRBJ1-3; D is undetermined. The germline V and J ends were trimmed by 1 base and 4 bases, with 23 bases remaining between them. The V gene's germline CDR1 is DFQATT and CDR2 SNEGSKA (reference sequence). The CDR3 consists of 18 residues. Here the CDR3 reads CSARGATDGQRLGNTIYF. CDR3 nucleotides: TGCAGTGCTAGAGGCGCGACCGACGGCCAGCGGCTGGGAAACACCATATATTTT.

By frequency in the sample, this clonotype is large. The chain combines TRBV11-1 with TRBJ2-7, with D maybe TRBD1 (5 bases). The length of the CDR3 is 15 residues. Germline V CDR1 and CDR2: SGHAT, FQDESV (reference sequence). The V end lost 2 bases, the J end lost 4 bases, and 15 bases lay between the germline ends. The CDR3 DNA is TGTGCCAGCAGCTTAAGGTTGAGACAGAAGTACGAGCAGTACTTC. This gives the protein CASSLRLRQKYEQYF.

There are a few counts of this clonotype. The chain joins TRBV12-3 or TRBV12-4 to TRBJ1-6; tentative D call: TRBD1 (6 bases). The CDR3 contains 14 residues. The V and J ends lost 3 bases and 7 bases respectively, with 10 bases between them. DNA for the CDR3: TGTGCCAGCAGTTTGGGGGCACGCAATTCACCCCTCCACTTT. Protein sequence: CASSLGARNSPLHF.

This clonotype was seen a handful of times. CDR3 DNA: TGTGCCAGCAGCCAAGGGACACGGGGCGAGCAGTACTTC. Protein: CASSQGTRGEQYF. The genes are TRBV5-4 and TRBJ2-7; D possibly corresponds to TRBD1 (6 bases). The CDR3 spans 13 residues. Germline values: CDR1 SGHNT, CDR2 YYREEE (reference sequence). The V gene lost 4 bases and the J gene lost 6 bases, with 14 bases spanning the gap. Filled out from reference TRBV5-4 and TRBJ2-7, the complete variable domain reads ETGVTQSPTHLIKTRGQQVTLRCSSQSGHNTVSWYQQALGQGPQFIFQYYREEENGRGNFPPRFSGLQFPNYSSELNVNALELDDSALYLCASSQGTRGEQYFGPGTRLTVT.

This clonotype was seen only a few times. The chain recombines TRBV5-4 with TRBJ2-7; either TRBD1 or TRBD2 may supply D (5 bases each). Trimming took off 4 bases at V and 6 bases at J, with 11 bases between the two ends. This CDR3 region has 12 residues. CDR1 and CDR2 from the germline V gene are SGHNT and YYREEE (reference sequence). CDR3 coding DNA: TGTGCCAGCAGCACGACGGGGCGCGAGCAGTACTTC. The encoded protein is CASSTTGREQYF.

The J gene is TRBJ1-1, the V gene TRBV5-6; TRBD1 matches 9 bases. Trimming cost V 3 bases and J 4 bases; bases outside gene matches: 22. Germline V gene sequence: CDR1 SGHDT, CDR2 YYEEEE. The CDR3 sequence is 20 residues long. The CDR3 region is CASSSPYNRGRISRFTEAFF. In DNA, the CDR3 is TGTGCCAGCAGCTCTCCTTATAACAGGGGGCGCATTAGTCGGTTCACTGAAGCTTTCTTT. Full variable domain (outside the CDR3, taken from reference TRBV5-6 and TRBJ1-1): DAGVTQSPTHLIKTRGQQVTLRCSPKSGHDTVSWYQQALGQGPQFIFQYYEEEERQRGNFPDRFSGHQFPNYSSELNVNALLLGDSALYLCASSSPYNRGRISRFTEAFFGQGTRLTVV.

The rearrangement joins TRBV11-1 to TRBJ2-5; D is undetermined. Germline V gene lookup returns CDR1 SGHAT and CDR2 FQDESV (reference sequence). V was clipped by 6 bases and J by 1 base, with 9 bases between them. The CDR3 has 13 amino acids. The CDR3 loop is CASSYPGQETQYF. As DNA, the CDR3 is TGTGCCAGCAGTTACCCAGGCCAAGAGACCCAGTACTTC.

This clonotype was seen only a few times. V usage is TRBV5-4 and J usage is TRBJ2-7; possible D gene TRBD2, 6 bases. The CDR3 has 12 residues. V was pared by 4 bases and J by 7 bases, with 12 bases between. Germline values: CDR1 SGHNT, CDR2 YYREEE (reference sequence). CDR3 sequence: CASSQRGTEQYF. The CDR3 DNA follows: TGTGCCAGCAGCCAACGGGGGACGGAGCAGTACTTC.

By sample fraction, this clonotype is medium-sized. The V and J genes are TRBV15 and TRBJ2-5; D call uncertain. Germline CDR1 reads LNHNV; CDR2 reads YYDKDF (reference sequence). The V and J ends lost 1 base and 1 base respectively, with 7 bases between them. This CDR3 has 14 amino acids. The CDR3 loop reads CATSRGSSQETQYF. CDR3 nucleotide sequence: TGTGCCACCAGCAGAGGAAGCAGCCAAGAGACCCAGTACTTC. The variable domain in full, with the rest retrieved from reference TRBV15 and TRBJ2-5, is DAMVIQNPRYQVTQFGKPVTLSCSQTLNHNVMYWYQQKSSQAPKLLFHYYDKDFNNEADTPDNFQSRRPNTSFCFLDIRSPGLGDTAMYLCATSRGSSQETQYFGPGTRLLVL.

This clonotype was found a few times. This rearrangement joins TRBV19 to TRBJ2-1; D tentatively fits TRBD1 or TRBD2 (7 bases each). Germline CDR1 LNHDA, CDR2 SQIVND (reference sequence). V dropped 5 bases and J dropped 3 bases, with 26 bases sitting between them. The CDR3 length is 19 residues. The CDR3 reads CASSLQGRVRTSVYNEQFF. The CDR3 coding sequence is TGTGCCAGTAGTTTACAGGGGCGGGTAAGGACTAGTGTCTACAATGAGCAGTTCTTC. Based on the CDR3 plus reference TRBV19 and TRBJ2-1, the full variable domain is DGGITQSPKYLFRKEGQNVTLSCEQNLNHDAMYWYRQDPGQGLRLIYYSQIVNDFQKGDIAEGYSVSREKKESFPLTVTSAQKNPTAFYLCASSLQGRVRTSVYNEQFFGPGTRLTVL.

The V call is TRBV19, the J call TRBJ2-1; D could derive from TRBD1 or TRBD2 (6 bases each). The length of the CDR3 is 16 residues. From germline, CDR1 is LNHDA and CDR2 SQIVND (reference sequence). Trimming left V 10 bases short and J 2 bases short, with 21 bases between. In DNA form, the CDR3 reads TGTGCCACCACTCAGGTGGGGGGCGTAACCTACAATGAGCAGTTCTTC. This sequence encodes CATTQVGGVTYNEQFF. Full variable domain (outside the CDR3, taken from reference TRBV19 and TRBJ2-1): DGGITQSPKYLFRKEGQNVTLSCEQNLNHDAMYWYRQDPGQGLRLIYYSQIVNDFQKGDIAEGYSVSREKKESFPLTVTSAQKNPTAFYLCATTQVGGVTYNEQFFGPGTRLTVL.

This clonotype has a handful of counts. The genes are TRBV12-3 or TRBV12-4 and TRBJ2-1; 9 positions agree with TRBD2. CDR3 length: 14 residues. The junction had 6 bases not matched to a gene; V was cut back by 6 bases and J by 6 bases. The CDR3, as DNA: TGTGCCAGCAGCCCGGGACTAGCTAGCAATGAGCAGTTCTTC. It specifies CASSPGLASNEQFF.

Only one count was recorded for this clonotype. The V and J genes are TRBV5-1 and TRBJ1-3; possibly TRBD1 for D (6 bases). Germline-derived CDR1 and CDR2 are SGHRS and YFSETQ. V was pared by 7 bases and J by 3 bases, with 17 bases between. CDR3 length: 15 amino acids. CDR3 bases: TGCGCCAGCCACAACCCGGGGGCCGATGGAAACACCATATATTTT. Protein sequence: CASHNPGADGNTIYF. Based on the CDR3 plus reference TRBV5-1 and TRBJ1-3, the full variable domain is KAGVTQTPRYLIKTRGQQVTLSCSPISGHRSVSWYQQTPGQGLQFLFEYFSETQRNKGNFPGRFSGRQFSNSRSEMNVSTLELGDSALYLCASHNPGADGNTIYFGEGSWLTVV.

This clonotype was counted only a few times. The chain couples TRBV6-2 or TRBV6-3 to TRBJ1-1; 7 nucleotides agree with TRBD1. The CDR3 sequence is 12 residues long. Germline-derived CDR1 and CDR2 are MNHEY and SVGEGT. The J segment lost 7 bases and the V segment lost 6 bases, leaving 5 bases of the junction unmatched. This CDR3 is CASRSDRVEAFF. DNA of the CDR3: TGTGCCAGCAGGAGCGACAGGGTTGAAGCTTTCTTT.

The gene calls are TRBV19 and TRBJ1-1, with unresolved D. Germline V gene data show CDR1 as LNHDA and CDR2 as SQIVND (reference sequence). V was clipped by 6 bases and J by 10 bases, with 27 bases between them. The CDR3 is 16 amino acids. CDR3 protein: CASSPSPTDRSTLAFF. The CDR3 DNA reads TGTGCCAGTAGCCCCAGCCCTACGGACCGGAGTACCTTAGCTTTCTTT.

In its sample, this clonotype is large. This sequence joins TRBV7-6 and TRBJ2-2; TRBD2 aligns across 7 bases. Germline V lookup: CDR1 SGHVS, CDR2 FNYEAQ. With V trimmed by 5 bases and J by 7 bases, 10 bases remained unmatched. The CDR3 is 15 amino acids. CDR3 loop: CASSVSGTIVGELFF. The DNA of the CDR3 is TGTGCCAGCAGCGTATCCGGGACTATAGTCGGGGAGCTGTTTTTT.

The sample holds a few counts of this clonotype. The rearrangement links TRBV6-1 to TRBJ2-1; the match to TRBD2 covers 11 bases. This CDR3 is built from 15 residues. In germline, CDR1 is MNHNS, CDR2 SASEGT. V trimming: 3 bases; J trimming: 8 bases; junction bases outside the gene matches: 6. The CDR3 is CASSESSGGRDEQFF. CDR3 bases: TGTGCCAGCAGTGAGTCTAGCGGGGGGCGGGATGAGCAGTTCTTC.

J is TRBJ1-1 and V is TRBV4-2; no definite D call. The CDR3 spans 13 residues. Per germline, CDR1 LGHNA and CDR2 YNFKEQ. V lost 1 base, J lost 4 bases, and 7 bases lay in between. Here the CDR3 reads CASSQGQSTEAFF. DNA for the CDR3: TGTGCCAGCAGCCAAGGACAATCCACTGAAGCTTTCTTT.